This T cell receptor beta chain was recovered during a study of shared clonotypes between healthy human individuals. Overall study results and limits: Clonotypes not shared had lower generation probabilities than those common to all four donors. Limited genetic and exposure-history diversity came from having few donors.

In germline, CDR1 is PRHDT, CDR2 FYEKMQ (reference sequence). Between the trimmed V and J ends, which lost 7 bases and 7 bases, there was a span of 10 bases. This CDR3 contains 11 residues. For each subset, genomic DNA was distributed in equal portions over several immunoSEQ plates. Around 32,000 T cell genomes, or about 200 ng DNA, went into the sorted-subset replicate PCRs. The method was immunoSEQ multiplex PCR; TCRdb's version includes in-frame clones alone and lacks a portion of them. Among some 2 million clones, 85% to 95% were seen once, and the ten largest hold more than 0.95%. The naive CD8 fraction comprised CD45RO-negative cells positively selected for CCR7 and excluded terminally differentiated effector memory CD45RA+ cells. The table lists this clone with a count of one. No antigen is known for it.

The V call is TRBV13, the J call TRBJ1-1; possible D gene TRBD1, 6 bases. The clonotype comes from a man younger than 35 in good health. The sample consisted of naive CD8+ T cells sorted from blood. The CDR3: CASTTTGEAFF. In DNA, the CDR3 is TGTGCCAGCACCACGACAGGTGAAGCTTTCTTT.